The clone carrying this T cell receptor (beta chain) was observed a single time. The method was immunoSEQ multiplex PCR; TCRdb's version includes in-frame clones alone and lacks a portion of them. The sample records 250,000 to 350,000 clones, about 90% being singletons. The data stem from a study of blood T cell repertoires in COVID-19. Germline CDR1 reads LGHNA; CDR2 reads YSLEER. V trimming: 3 bases; J trimming: 6 bases; junction bases outside the gene matches: 3. CDR3 length equals 15 residues. The source material was PBMCs or T cells enriched from blood (not recorded which). The sequence derives from a woman between 18 and 29 years old with acute COVID-19. The J gene is TRBJ2-1, the V gene TRBV4-3, with 12 bases that match TRBD2. The DNA of the CDR3 is TGCGCCAGCAGCCAGGGGACTAGCGGGCCCAATGAGCAGTTCTTC. Translated, it gives CASSQGTSGPNEQFF.